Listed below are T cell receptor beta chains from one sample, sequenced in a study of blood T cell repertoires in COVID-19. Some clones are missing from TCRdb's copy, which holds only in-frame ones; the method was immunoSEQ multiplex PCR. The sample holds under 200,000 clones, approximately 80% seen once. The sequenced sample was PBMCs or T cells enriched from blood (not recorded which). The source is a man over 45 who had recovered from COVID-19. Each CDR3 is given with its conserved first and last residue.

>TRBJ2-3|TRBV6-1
CASSERWGDSTDTQYF
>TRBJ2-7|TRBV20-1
CSASIRQGRDYEQYF
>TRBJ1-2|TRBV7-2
CASSVTGREGYTF
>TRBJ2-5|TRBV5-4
CASRMDSSGGTQYF
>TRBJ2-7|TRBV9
CASSASDRPLYEQYF
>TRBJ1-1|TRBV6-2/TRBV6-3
CASSYRVSPGTEAFF
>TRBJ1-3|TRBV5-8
CASRLSQPSSGNTIYF
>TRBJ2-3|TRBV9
CASSGGTSTDTQYF
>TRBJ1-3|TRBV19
CASSTGQGATGNTIYF
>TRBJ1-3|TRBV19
CASSGSSGNTIYF
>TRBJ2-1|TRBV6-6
CASSYPIGGIYNEQFF
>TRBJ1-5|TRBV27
CASSSHTGQRSLGNQPQHF
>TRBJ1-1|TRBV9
CASSVAGTGLATEAFF
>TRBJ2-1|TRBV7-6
CASSLEGSGSYNEQFF
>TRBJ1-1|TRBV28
CASSLIVRDTEAFF
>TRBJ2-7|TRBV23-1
CASSRVYEQYF
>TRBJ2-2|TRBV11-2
CASKGEELFF
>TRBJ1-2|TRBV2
CASTVPGAALGYTF
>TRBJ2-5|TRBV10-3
CAISGTGAETQYF
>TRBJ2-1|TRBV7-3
CASSLSDEQFF
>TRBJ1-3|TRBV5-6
CASSLYRGTGNTIYF
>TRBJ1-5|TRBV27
CASSRYSNQPQHF
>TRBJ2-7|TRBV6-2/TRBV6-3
CASSYSRLAGRSYEQYF
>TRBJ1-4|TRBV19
CASSILPATNEKLFF
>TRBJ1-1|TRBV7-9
CASSLAIRGPDTEAFF
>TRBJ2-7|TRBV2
CASSGLAGVGRHEQYF
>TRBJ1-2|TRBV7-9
CASWEGGAANYGYTF
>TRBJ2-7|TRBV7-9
CASSPDRTYEQYF
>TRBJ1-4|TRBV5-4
CASSSKTTVLGEKLFF
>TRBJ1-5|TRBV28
CASSGTGGHQPQHF
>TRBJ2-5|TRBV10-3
CAISGQYQETQYF
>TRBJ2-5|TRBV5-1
CASSKMRTGSETQYF
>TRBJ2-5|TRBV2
CASMGLQETQYF
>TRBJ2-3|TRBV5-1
CASSLEGDRGTDTQYF
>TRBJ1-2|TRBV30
CAWSWQNYGYTF
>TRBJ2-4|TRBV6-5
CASSRDREIQYF
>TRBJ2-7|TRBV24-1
CATSSGTYEQYF
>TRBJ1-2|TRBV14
CASRVGAVGTGNGYTF
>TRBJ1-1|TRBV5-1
CASSISTGRTEAFF
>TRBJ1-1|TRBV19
CASRGQATEAFF
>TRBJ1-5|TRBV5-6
CASSLSTGAYSNQPQHF
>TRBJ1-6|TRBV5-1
CASSLAEGQGGSPLHF
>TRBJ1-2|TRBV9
CASSPRVNYGYTF
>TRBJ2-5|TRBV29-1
CSVEETGLGETQYF
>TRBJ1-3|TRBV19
CASRTSSSGNTIYF
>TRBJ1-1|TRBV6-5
CASSLGQKAFF
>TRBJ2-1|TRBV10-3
CAISGRLARFSNEQFF
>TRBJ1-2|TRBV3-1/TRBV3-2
CASSPPSGYTF
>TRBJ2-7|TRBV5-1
CASRPAGGPYEQYF
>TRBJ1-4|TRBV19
CASSRGQGPTNEKLFF
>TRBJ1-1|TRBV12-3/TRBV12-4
CASSGQREAFF
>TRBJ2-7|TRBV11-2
CASSSTGAYEQYF